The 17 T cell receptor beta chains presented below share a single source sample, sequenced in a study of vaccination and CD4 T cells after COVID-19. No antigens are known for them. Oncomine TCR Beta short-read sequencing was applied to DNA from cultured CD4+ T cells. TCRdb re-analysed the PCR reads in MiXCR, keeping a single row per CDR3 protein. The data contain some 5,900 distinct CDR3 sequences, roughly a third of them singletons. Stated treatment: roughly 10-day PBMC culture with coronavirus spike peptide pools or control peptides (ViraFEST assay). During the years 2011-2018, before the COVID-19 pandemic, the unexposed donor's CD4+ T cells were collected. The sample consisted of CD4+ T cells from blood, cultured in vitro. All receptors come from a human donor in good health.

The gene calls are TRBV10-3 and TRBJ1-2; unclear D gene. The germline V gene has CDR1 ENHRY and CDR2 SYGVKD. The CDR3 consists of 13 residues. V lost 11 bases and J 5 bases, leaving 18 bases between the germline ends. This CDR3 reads CALSYQSTYGYTF. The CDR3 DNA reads TGTGCCTTATCATATCAGAGCACGTATGGCTACACCTTC.

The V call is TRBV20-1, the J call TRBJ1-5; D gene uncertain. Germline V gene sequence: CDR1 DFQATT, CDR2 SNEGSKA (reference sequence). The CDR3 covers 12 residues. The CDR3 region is CSLGVGNQPQHF. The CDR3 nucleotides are TGCAGCCTGGGAGTGGGAAATCAGCCCCAGCATTTT.

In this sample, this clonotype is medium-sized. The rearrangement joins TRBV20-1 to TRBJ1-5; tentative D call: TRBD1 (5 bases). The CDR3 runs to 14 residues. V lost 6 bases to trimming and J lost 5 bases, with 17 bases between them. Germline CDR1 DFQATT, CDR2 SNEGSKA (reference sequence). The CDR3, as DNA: TGCAGTGCATCTACGATAGGGGTAGATCAGCCCCAGCATTTT. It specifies CSASTIGVDQPQHF.

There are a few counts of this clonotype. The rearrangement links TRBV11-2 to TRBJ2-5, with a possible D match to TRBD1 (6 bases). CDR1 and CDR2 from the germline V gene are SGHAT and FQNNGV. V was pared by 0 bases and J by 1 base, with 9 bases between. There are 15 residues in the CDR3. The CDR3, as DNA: TGTGCCAGCAGCTTAGAAGGACAGTTCCAAGAGACCCAGTACTTC. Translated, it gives CASSLEGQFQETQYF.

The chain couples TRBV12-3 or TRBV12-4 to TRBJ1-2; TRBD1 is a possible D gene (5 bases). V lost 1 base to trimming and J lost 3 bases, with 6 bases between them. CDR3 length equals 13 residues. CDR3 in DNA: TGTGCCAGCAGTTTAGGGGGGGACTATGGCTACACCTTC. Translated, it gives CASSLGGDYGYTF.

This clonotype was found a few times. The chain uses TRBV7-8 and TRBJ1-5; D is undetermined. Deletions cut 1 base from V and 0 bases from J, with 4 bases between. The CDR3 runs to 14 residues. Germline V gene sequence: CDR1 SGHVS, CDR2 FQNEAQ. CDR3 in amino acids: CASSLGDSNQPQHF. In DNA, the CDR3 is TGTGCCAGCAGCTTAGGGGATAGCAATCAGCCCCAGCATTTT.

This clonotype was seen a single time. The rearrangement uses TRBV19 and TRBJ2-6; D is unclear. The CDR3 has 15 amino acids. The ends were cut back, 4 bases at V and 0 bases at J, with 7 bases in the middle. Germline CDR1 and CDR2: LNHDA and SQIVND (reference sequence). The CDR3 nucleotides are TGTGCCAGTAGTAGTCGCGGCTCTGGGGCCAACGTCCTGACTTTC. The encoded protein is CASSSRGSGANVLTF.

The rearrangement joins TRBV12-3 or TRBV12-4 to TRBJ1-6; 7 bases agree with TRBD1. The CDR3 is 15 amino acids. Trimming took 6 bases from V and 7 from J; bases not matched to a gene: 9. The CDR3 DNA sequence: TGTGCCAGCAGATCCAGGGGGGGTGGGAATTCACCCCTCCACTTT. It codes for CASRSRGGGNSPLHF.

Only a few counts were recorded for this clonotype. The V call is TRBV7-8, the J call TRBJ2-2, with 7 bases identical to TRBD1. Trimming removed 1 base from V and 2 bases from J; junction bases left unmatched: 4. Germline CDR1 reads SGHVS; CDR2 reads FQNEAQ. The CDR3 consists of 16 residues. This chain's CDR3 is CASSLVWTGNTGELFF. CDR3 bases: TGTGCCAGCAGCTTAGTTTGGACAGGCAACACCGGGGAGCTGTTTTTT.

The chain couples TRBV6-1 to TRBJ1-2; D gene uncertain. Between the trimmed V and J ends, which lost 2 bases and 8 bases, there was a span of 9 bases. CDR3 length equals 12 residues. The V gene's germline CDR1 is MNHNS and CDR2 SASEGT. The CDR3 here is CASSEFLAGYTF. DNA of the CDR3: TGTGCCAGCAGTGAATTCCTGGCCGGCTACACCTTC.

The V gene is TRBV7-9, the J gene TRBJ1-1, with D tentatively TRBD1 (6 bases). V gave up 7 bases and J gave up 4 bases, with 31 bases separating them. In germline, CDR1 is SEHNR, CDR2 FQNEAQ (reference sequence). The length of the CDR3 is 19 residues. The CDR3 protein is CASTRGPLGGRAQGTEAFF. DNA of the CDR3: TGTGCCAGCACCAGGGGCCCCCTCGGGGGAAGGGCCCAGGGCACTGAAGCTTTCTTT.

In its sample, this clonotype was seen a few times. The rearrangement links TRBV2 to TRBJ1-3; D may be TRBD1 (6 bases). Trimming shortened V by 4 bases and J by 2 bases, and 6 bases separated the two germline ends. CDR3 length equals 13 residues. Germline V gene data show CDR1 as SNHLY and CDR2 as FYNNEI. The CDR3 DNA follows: TGTGCCAGCAGTGGACAGGCTGGAAACACCATATATTTT. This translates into CASSGQAGNTIYF.

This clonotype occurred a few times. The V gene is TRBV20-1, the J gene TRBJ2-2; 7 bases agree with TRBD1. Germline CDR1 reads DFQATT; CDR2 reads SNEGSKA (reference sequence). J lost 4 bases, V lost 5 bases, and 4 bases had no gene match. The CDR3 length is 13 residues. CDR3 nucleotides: TGCAGTGCTCACGACAGGGTCACCGGGGAGCTGTTTTTT. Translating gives CSAHDRVTGELFF.

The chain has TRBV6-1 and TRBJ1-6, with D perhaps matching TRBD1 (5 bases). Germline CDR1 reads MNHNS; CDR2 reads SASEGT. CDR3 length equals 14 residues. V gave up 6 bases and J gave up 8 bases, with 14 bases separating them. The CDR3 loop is CASSGGAYDSPLHF. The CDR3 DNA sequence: TGTGCCAGCAGCGGCGGGGCATATGATTCACCCCTCCACTTT.

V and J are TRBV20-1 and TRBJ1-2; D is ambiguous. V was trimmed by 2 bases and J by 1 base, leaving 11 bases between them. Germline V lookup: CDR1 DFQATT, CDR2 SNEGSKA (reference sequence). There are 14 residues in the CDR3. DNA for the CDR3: TGCAGTGCTAGACAGTTAAGCTTTAACTATGGCTACACCTTC. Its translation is CSARQLSFNYGYTF.

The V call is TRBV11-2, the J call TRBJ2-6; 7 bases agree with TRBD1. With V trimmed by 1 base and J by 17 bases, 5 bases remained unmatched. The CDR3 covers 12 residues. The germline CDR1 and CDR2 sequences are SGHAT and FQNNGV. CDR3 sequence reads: CASSLVGDSLTF. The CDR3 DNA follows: TGTGCCAGCAGCTTAGTTGGGGACAGCTTGACTTTC. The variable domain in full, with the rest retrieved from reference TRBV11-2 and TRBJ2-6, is EAGVAQSPRYKIIEKRQSVAFWCNPISGHATLYWYQQILGQGPKLLIQFQNNGVVDDSQLPKDRFSAERLKGVDSTLKIQPAKLEDSAVYLCASSLVGDSLTFGAGSRLTVL.

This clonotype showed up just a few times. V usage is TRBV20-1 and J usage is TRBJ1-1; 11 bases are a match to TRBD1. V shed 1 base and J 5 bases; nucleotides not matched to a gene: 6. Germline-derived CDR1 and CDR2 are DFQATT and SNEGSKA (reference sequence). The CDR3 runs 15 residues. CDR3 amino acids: CSARVSGQGATEAFF. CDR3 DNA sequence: TGCAGTGCTAGAGTCAGTGGACAGGGGGCAACTGAAGCTTTCTTT.